The rows below give T cell receptor beta chains drawn from one sample of a study of T cells in Graves' hyperthyroidism and ophthalmopathy. In TCRdb, the multiplex PCR reads were re-called with MiXCR into one record per CDR3 protein. The repertoire has more than 600,000 distinct CDR3 sequences, less than 20% of them found once; the top ten carry around 8.1%. Specimen: blood. The receptors were sampled from a man in his late teens or twenties with Graves' hyperthyroidism. CDR3s include the opening cysteine and the closing phenylalanine or tryptophan. Each record gives: D gene, clone size, CDR3 length, J gene, V gene, CDR3 protein, CDR3 DNA. D genes are given only for firm matches. Only part of the rows carry a size: once, few, many, or a class if the clone is expanded.

d_gene: TRBD1
abundance: few
len: 16
j_gene: TRBJ1-5
v_gene: TRBV12-3/TRBV12-4
CDR3aa: CASSLGVGQGYQPQHF
CDR3nt: TGTGCCAGCAGTCTCGGGGTGGGACAGGGTTATCAGCCCCAGCATTTT

d_gene: TRBD2
abundance: -
len: 16
j_gene: TRBJ2-1
v_gene: TRBV5-8
CDR3aa: CASSLRGLAGLNEQFF
CDR3nt: TGTGCCAGCAGCTTGAGGGGACTAGCGGGGTTGAATGAGCAGTTCTTC

d_gene: -
abundance: -
len: 15
j_gene: TRBJ1-4
v_gene: TRBV5-1
CDR3aa: CASSRQPIIGEKLFF
CDR3nt: TGCGCCAGCAGCCGTCAACCCATCATCGGTGAAAAACTGTTTTTT

d_gene: -
abundance: -
len: 14
j_gene: TRBJ1-3
v_gene: TRBV30
CDR3aa: CAWGGTYLGNTIYF
CDR3nt: TGTGCCTGGGGCGGGACGTATCTTGGAAACACCATATATTTT

d_gene: -
abundance: few
len: 15
j_gene: TRBJ1-5
v_gene: TRBV6-1
CDR3aa: CASRRTYDSSQPQHF
CDR3nt: TGTGCCAGCAGAAGGACATACGATAGCAGTCAGCCCCAGCATTTT

d_gene: -
abundance: -
len: 16
j_gene: TRBJ2-3
v_gene: TRBV20-1
CDR3aa: CSARDLTGQRTDTQYF
CDR3nt: TGCAGTGCTAGAGATCTGACAGGACAACGCACAGATACGCAGTATTTT

d_gene: -
abundance: many
len: 13
j_gene: TRBJ2-7
v_gene: TRBV20-1
CDR3aa: CSARDRAGFEQYF
CDR3nt: TGCAGTGCTAGAGATCGGGCAGGGTTCGAGCAGTACTTC

d_gene: -
abundance: few
len: 13
j_gene: TRBJ2-7
v_gene: TRBV18
CDR3aa: CASSGTGDYEQYF
CDR3nt: TGTGCCAGCTCCGGGACCGGTGACTACGAGCAGTACTTC

d_gene: TRBD2
abundance: few
len: 18
j_gene: TRBJ2-5
v_gene: TRBV4-3
CDR3aa: CASSQGPGGRALGETQYF
CDR3nt: TGCGCCAGCAGCCAGGGCCCTGGCGGGAGGGCCCTTGGCGAGACCCAGTACTTC

d_gene: -
abundance: many
len: 13
j_gene: TRBJ1-1
v_gene: TRBV11-3
CDR3aa: CAGSLGAMTEAFF
CDR3nt: TGTGCCGGCAGCTTAGGGGCAATGACTGAAGCTTTCTTT

d_gene: -
abundance: many
len: 14
j_gene: TRBJ2-3
v_gene: TRBV11-1
CDR3aa: CASSIGSGADTQYF
CDR3nt: TGTGCCAGCAGCATAGGGTCCGGCGCAGATACGCAGTATTTT

d_gene: -
abundance: many
len: 15
j_gene: TRBJ1-1
v_gene: TRBV2
CDR3aa: CASSPRTAVNTEAFF
CDR3nt: TGTGCCAGCAGTCCTAGAACGGCGGTGAACACTGAAGCTTTCTTT

d_gene: TRBD2
abundance: few
len: 14
j_gene: TRBJ2-3
v_gene: TRBV10-3
CDR3aa: CAIRSSGSVDTQYF
CDR3nt: TGTGCCATCAGATCTAGCGGGAGTGTAGATACGCAGTATTTT

d_gene: TRBD1
abundance: many
len: 15
j_gene: TRBJ2-7
v_gene: TRBV20-1
CDR3aa: CSAARARGFSYEQYF
CDR3nt: TGCAGTGCAGCTCGGGCCAGGGGGTTTTCCTACGAGCAGTACTTC

d_gene: TRBD2
abundance: many
len: 16
j_gene: TRBJ2-1
v_gene: TRBV5-1
CDR3aa: CASSLEREGPYNEQFF
CDR3nt: TGCGCCAGCAGCTTGGAGCGGGAGGGTCCCTACAATGAGCAGTTCTTC

d_gene: -
abundance: -
len: 15
j_gene: TRBJ2-1
v_gene: TRBV20-1
CDR3aa: CSASAVGGPYNEQFF
CDR3nt: TGCAGTGCTAGTGCAGTCGGCGGACCCTACAATGAGCAGTTCTTC

d_gene: -
abundance: -
len: 14
j_gene: TRBJ2-5
v_gene: TRBV20-1
CDR3aa: CSARVLRFGETQYF
CDR3nt: TGCAGTGCTAGAGTCCTCCGGTTCGGAGAGACCCAGTACTTC

d_gene: -
abundance: -
len: 14
j_gene: TRBJ2-4
v_gene: TRBV12-3/TRBV12-4
CDR3aa: CASSITGPISIQYF
CDR3nt: TGTGCCAGCAGTATAACAGGCCCTATAAGCATTCAGTACTTC

d_gene: TRBD2
abundance: once
len: 12
j_gene: TRBJ2-1
v_gene: TRBV7-9
CDR3aa: CTSSSGGNEQFF
CDR3nt: TGTACCAGCAGCTCGGGAGGAAATGAGCAGTTCTTC

d_gene: -
abundance: few
len: 12
j_gene: TRBJ2-5
v_gene: TRBV6-2/TRBV6-3
CDR3aa: CASSYSDRPSYF
CDR3nt: TGTGCCAGCAGTTACTCTGACAGACCGAGCTACTTC

d_gene: -
abundance: few
len: 14
j_gene: TRBJ1-1
v_gene: TRBV27
CDR3aa: CASSLGQRGTEAFF
CDR3nt: TGTGCCAGCAGTTTAGGGCAACGAGGCACTGAAGCTTTCTTT

d_gene: -
abundance: -
len: 13
j_gene: TRBJ2-7
v_gene: TRBV28
CDR3aa: CASSYDPTTEQYF
CDR3nt: TGTGCCAGCAGTTACGACCCCACCACCGAGCAGTACTTC

d_gene: -
abundance: -
len: 11
j_gene: TRBJ2-1
v_gene: TRBV20-1
CDR3aa: CSAPKWSEQFF
CDR3nt: TGCAGTGCTCCGAAATGGAGTGAGCAGTTCTTC

d_gene: TRBD1
abundance: -
len: 18
j_gene: TRBJ1-5
v_gene: TRBV15
CDR3aa: CATSRDVSRGVGNQPQHF
CDR3nt: TGTGCCACCAGCAGAGATGTCAGCAGGGGGGTCGGCAATCAGCCCCAGCATTTT

d_gene: TRBD1
abundance: few
len: 17
j_gene: TRBJ1-4
v_gene: TRBV7-2
CDR3aa: CASSLEAGGAYNEKLFF
CDR3nt: TGTGCCAGCAGCTTAGAGGCAGGGGGTGCCTATAATGAAAAACTGTTTTTT

d_gene: TRBD1
abundance: -
len: 15
j_gene: TRBJ2-7
v_gene: TRBV27
CDR3aa: CASRNPGQGFDEQYF
CDR3nt: TGTGCCAGCAGAAATCCGGGACAGGGGTTTGATGAGCAGTACTTC

d_gene: -
abundance: few
len: 17
j_gene: TRBJ2-6
v_gene: TRBV18
CDR3aa: CASSPYGGVTGANVLTF
CDR3nt: TGTGCCAGCTCACCATATGGGGGAGTAACCGGGGCCAACGTCCTGACTTTC

d_gene: TRBD1
abundance: many
len: 13
j_gene: TRBJ2-7
v_gene: TRBV28
CDR3aa: CASSGTGRYEQYF
CDR3nt: TGTGCCAGCAGCGGGACAGGGAGGTACGAGCAGTACTTC

d_gene: -
abundance: -
len: 14
j_gene: TRBJ2-1
v_gene: TRBV24-1
CDR3aa: CATSDLGQREVQFF
CDR3nt: TGTGCCACCAGTGATCTTGGACAGCGCGAAGTGCAGTTCTTC

d_gene: TRBD2
abundance: few
len: 13
j_gene: TRBJ2-3
v_gene: TRBV30
CDR3aa: CAHQREVRDTQYF
CDR3nt: TGTGCCCATCAGCGGGAGGTTAGAGATACGCAGTATTTT

d_gene: -
abundance: -
len: 18
j_gene: TRBJ1-3
v_gene: TRBV3-1
CDR3aa: CASSRGRQAKISGNTIYF
CDR3nt: TGTGCCAGCAGTCGTGGGCGACAGGCAAAGATCTCTGGAAACACCATATATTTT

d_gene: TRBD2
abundance: -
len: 15
j_gene: TRBJ2-4
v_gene: TRBV7-3
CDR3aa: CASSIGGGAKNIQYF
CDR3nt: TGTGCCAGCAGTATAGGCGGGGGTGCCAAAAACATTCAGTACTTC

d_gene: -
abundance: many
len: 13
j_gene: TRBJ2-1
v_gene: TRBV7-9
CDR3aa: CASSLGLRNEQFF
CDR3nt: TGTGCCAGCAGCTTAGGACTTCGGAATGAGCAGTTCTTC

d_gene: TRBD2
abundance: -
len: 17
j_gene: TRBJ2-5
v_gene: TRBV3-1
CDR3aa: CASSLSLGLAGHETQYF
CDR3nt: TGTGCCAGCAGCCTCAGTCTGGGACTAGCGGGCCACGAGACCCAGTACTTC

d_gene: -
abundance: -
len: 15
j_gene: TRBJ2-7
v_gene: TRBV27
CDR3aa: CASSFSGGRTHEQYF
CDR3nt: TGTGCCAGCAGTTTCTCCGGGGGGCGGACACACGAGCAGTACTTC

d_gene: -
abundance: -
len: 13
j_gene: TRBJ1-5
v_gene: TRBV29-1
CDR3aa: CSVVGNSNQPQHF
CDR3nt: TGCAGCGTTGTGGGGAATAGCAATCAGCCCCAGCATTTT

d_gene: TRBD1
abundance: few
len: 15
j_gene: TRBJ1-2
v_gene: TRBV6-5
CDR3aa: CASSLETGGGYGYTF
CDR3nt: TGTGCCAGCAGTTTGGAAACAGGGGGAGGCTATGGCTACACCTTC

d_gene: -
abundance: few
len: 13
j_gene: TRBJ1-5
v_gene: TRBV7-8
CDR3aa: CASSLGRGQPQHF
CDR3nt: TGTGCCAGCAGCTTAGGGAGGGGTCAGCCCCAGCATTTT

d_gene: -
abundance: few
len: 16
j_gene: TRBJ1-3
v_gene: TRBV4-1
CDR3aa: CASSSTRIVPGNTIYF
CDR3nt: TGCGCCAGCAGCTCTACCCGGATCGTTCCTGGAAACACCATATATTTT

d_gene: TRBD1
abundance: once
len: 16
j_gene: TRBJ1-4
v_gene: TRBV4-1
CDR3aa: CASSQTRGATNEKLFF
CDR3nt: TGCGCCAGCAGCCAAACCAGGGGGGCTACTAATGAAAAACTGTTTTTT

d_gene: -
abundance: -
len: 14
j_gene: TRBJ1-5
v_gene: TRBV30
CDR3aa: CAWQPPYSNQPQHF
CDR3nt: TGTGCCTGGCAGCCACCATATAGCAATCAGCCCCAGCATTTT

d_gene: -
abundance: many
len: 14
j_gene: TRBJ2-2
v_gene: TRBV5-1
CDR3aa: CASSLDSGTGELFF
CDR3nt: TGCGCCAGCAGCTTGGACTCCGGGACCGGGGAGCTGTTTTTT

d_gene: -
abundance: many
len: 14
j_gene: TRBJ2-7
v_gene: TRBV7-9
CDR3aa: CASSLTTVSYEQYF
CDR3nt: TGTGCCAGCAGCTTAACTACAGTATCCTACGAGCAGTACTTC

d_gene: -
abundance: -
len: 14
j_gene: TRBJ2-7
v_gene: TRBV10-3
CDR3aa: CAISDRNPYYEQYF
CDR3nt: TGTGCCATCAGTGACAGGAACCCTTACTACGAGCAGTACTTC

d_gene: TRBD2
abundance: few
len: 15
j_gene: TRBJ2-5
v_gene: TRBV20-1
CDR3aa: CSATAGTSVLETQYF
CDR3nt: TGCAGTGCTACTGCCGGGACTAGCGTTTTGGAGACCCAGTACTTC

d_gene: TRBD1
abundance: -
len: 18
j_gene: TRBJ1-3
v_gene: TRBV7-6
CDR3aa: CASSSNPSTGLSGNTIYF
CDR3nt: TGTGCCAGCAGCTCAAACCCTTCGACAGGGCTTTCTGGAAACACCATATATTTT

d_gene: TRBD1
abundance: -
len: 16
j_gene: TRBJ1-5
v_gene: TRBV19
CDR3aa: CASSRQGELGNQPQHF
CDR3nt: TGTGCCAGTAGTAGACAGGGGGAGTTGGGTAATCAGCCCCAGCATTTT

d_gene: -
abundance: many
len: 14
j_gene: TRBJ2-3
v_gene: TRBV2
CDR3aa: CASSEAIPTDTQYF
CDR3nt: TGTGCCAGCAGTGAAGCAATACCCACAGATACGCAGTATTTT

d_gene: -
abundance: many
len: 12
j_gene: TRBJ1-2
v_gene: TRBV18
CDR3aa: CASSLPNYGYTF
CDR3nt: TGTGCCAGCTCACTACCAAACTATGGCTACACCTTC

d_gene: -
abundance: few
len: 13
j_gene: TRBJ2-1
v_gene: TRBV28
CDR3aa: CASSLEGIDEQFF
CDR3nt: TGTGCCAGCAGTTTAGAGGGGATCGATGAGCAGTTCTTC

d_gene: TRBD1
abundance: -
len: 14
j_gene: TRBJ2-5
v_gene: TRBV18
CDR3aa: CASSDTGGQETQYF
CDR3nt: TGTGCCAGCAGTGACACAGGGGGCCAAGAGACCCAGTACTTC

d_gene: TRBD1
abundance: few
len: 13
j_gene: TRBJ2-7
v_gene: TRBV20-1
CDR3aa: CSASGTGIYEQYF
CDR3nt: TGCAGTGCCTCCGGGACAGGTATCTACGAGCAGTACTTC

d_gene: -
abundance: few
len: 14
j_gene: TRBJ1-5
v_gene: TRBV7-2
CDR3aa: CASSLPGPHQPQHF
CDR3nt: TGTGCCAGCAGCTTACCAGGTCCCCATCAGCCCCAGCATTTT